Shown below are 29 T cell receptor beta chains from a single sample sequenced in a study of cytomegalovirus exposure and HLA in healthy donors. PCR used 60 Vbeta primers and 13 Jbeta primers. Repertoires were generated with immunoSEQ multiplex PCR, while TCRdb's copy carries only in-frame clones and drops some. This table has about 190,000 clones, approximately 80% appearing once. The sequenced sample was PBMCs. These receptors were taken from a middle-aged woman in good health and CMV-seronegative.

This clone was observed a few times. This chain links TRBV7-3 with TRBJ1-4, with unresolved D. The CDR3 has 16 residues. CDR1 is SGHTA, CDR2 FQGTGA, per germline. V gave up 4 bases and J gave up 4 bases, with 16 bases separating them. The CDR3 nucleotides are TGTGCCAGCAGCTATTACGGAGGGCTGGATAATGAAAAACTGTTTTTT. Protein sequence: CASSYYGGLDNEKLFF.

This clone appeared a few times. The J gene is TRBJ2-3, the V gene TRBV7-2, with 12 bases identical to TRBD2. This CDR3 is 15 amino acids long. The germline gives CDR1 SGHTA, CDR2 FQGNSA. The V gene end was trimmed by 4 bases and the J gene end by 6 bases; junction bases not matched to a gene: 5. The CDR3 loop reads CASSYRTSGKDTQYF. In DNA, the CDR3 is TGTGCCAGCAGCTACCGGACTAGCGGGAAGGATACGCAGTATTTT.

V is TRBV30 and J is TRBJ2-7; 9 bases agree with TRBD1. Per the germline V gene, CDR1 is GTSNPN and CDR2 is SVGIG (reference sequence). The CDR3 loop spans 11 amino acids. The V segment lost 4 bases and the J segment 6 bases; nucleotides outside the gene matches: 1. CDR3 protein: CAWTTGGEQYF. The DNA of the CDR3 is TGTGCCTGGACGACAGGGGGCGAGCAGTACTTC.

This chain joins TRBV30 and TRBJ1-3, with unresolved D. This CDR3 spans 13 amino acids. V was clipped by 3 bases and J by 2 bases, with 8 bases between them. The V gene's germline CDR1 is GTSNPN and CDR2 SVGIG (reference sequence). The CDR3 reads CAWRRVPGNTIYF. The CDR3 nucleotides read TGTGCCTGGAGAAGAGTACCTGGAAACACCATATATTTT.

The chain recombines TRBV12-1 with TRBJ2-7; TRBD2 is the table's D call, not checked against the DNA. TRBV12-1 is a recognized pseudogene. CDR3 size: 16 residues. Written as DNA, the CDR3 is TGTGCCAGCAGCGGGGGACTAGCGGGAAGCTTTTACGAGCAGTACTTC. This gives the protein CASSGGLAGSFYEQYF.

This chain joins TRBV18 and TRBJ1-2, with D perhaps TRBD1 (5 bases). The germline V gene encodes CDR1 KGHSH and CDR2 LQKENI. The CDR3 is 17 residues long. Trimming pared 0 bases from V and 1 base from J, leaving 15 bases between. Written as DNA, the CDR3 is TGTGCCAGCTCACCACCGGCCACCGGGACTTTTAACTATGGCTACACCTTC. Amino acid sequence: CASSPPATGTFNYGYTF.

The gene calls are TRBV5-1 and TRBJ2-5, with 7 bases fitting TRBD1. Germline loops: CDR1 SGHRS, CDR2 YFSETQ. The J segment lost 7 bases and the V segment lost 3 bases, leaving 6 bases of the junction unmatched. The CDR3 runs 13 residues. The CDR3 sequence is CASSSDRPGTQYF. CDR3 sequence (DNA): TGCGCCAGCAGCTCGGACAGGCCGGGGACCCAGTACTTC.

The chain carries TRBV5-1 and TRBJ1-2, with 9 bases fitting TRBD1. The junction had 13 bases not matched to a gene; V was cut back by 2 bases and J by 14 bases. The germline CDR1 and CDR2 sequences are SGHRS and YFSETQ. The CDR3 covers 14 residues. The CDR3 reads CASSLPGTGPPTTF. DNA for the CDR3: TGCGCCAGCAGCTTACCCGGGACAGGGCCTCCGACAACCTTC.

This clone was counted between two and nine times. The V and J genes are TRBV18 and TRBJ1-1; 8 nucleotides align to TRBD1. Germline loops: CDR1 KGHSH, CDR2 LQKENI. The trim removed 2 bases at V and 6 bases at J, leaving 14 bases unmatched. The CDR3 length is 17 residues. The CDR3 reads CASSPNSGGASPSEAFF. The CDR3 DNA is TGTGCCAGCTCACCAAATTCAGGGGGCGCCTCGCCTTCTGAAGCTTTCTTT. Based on the CDR3 plus reference TRBV18 and TRBJ1-1, the full variable domain is NAGVMQNPRHLVRRRGQEARLRCSPMKGHSHVYWYRQLPEEGLKFMVYLQKENIIDESGMPKERFSAEFPKEGPSILRIQQVVRGDSAAYFCASSPNSGGASPSEAFFGQGTRLTVV.

The chain carries TRBV4-1 and TRBJ2-5, with D perhaps matching TRBD1 (5 bases). This CDR3 is built from 16 residues. CDR1 is MGHRA and CDR2 is YSYEKL in the germline V gene. The ends were cut back, 0 bases at V and 4 bases at J, with 15 bases in the middle. CDR3 bases: TGCGCCAGCAGCCAAGATCAGGGCAGGGTTGGAGAGACCCAGTACTTC. It specifies CASSQDQGRVGETQYF.

This clone was observed a handful of times. The chain recombines TRBV5-1 with TRBJ1-1; a possible D gene is TRBD1 (5 bases). Trimming stripped 4 bases from V and 3 bases from J, with 13 bases between. The CDR3 totals 14 residues. CDR1 is SGHRS and CDR2 is YFSETQ in the germline V gene. The CDR3 bases are TGCGCCAGCAGCGTCACAGGTCGGGACACTGAAGCTTTCTTT. Translating gives CASSVTGRDTEAFF.

This clone was observed once. This chain joins TRBV19 and TRBJ2-1; D possibly corresponds to TRBD2 (7 bases). Trimming removed 8 bases at V and 1 base at J, with 18 bases between. CDR1 is LNHDA and CDR2 is SQIVND in the germline V gene (reference sequence). This CDR3 region has 16 residues. The CDR3 loop is CASLRVGGPSYNEQFF. DNA of the CDR3: TGTGCCAGTCTGAGGGTGGGGGGGCCTTCCTACAATGAGCAGTTCTTC. Using reference TRBV19 and TRBJ2-1 for the parts outside the CDR3, the full variable domain is DGGITQSPKYLFRKEGQNVTLSCEQNLNHDAMYWYRQDPGQGLRLIYYSQIVNDFQKGDIAEGYSVSREKKESFPLTVTSAQKNPTAFYLCASLRVGGPSYNEQFFGPGTRLTVL.

The V call is TRBV25-1, the J call TRBJ1-1; D remains ambiguous. The V gene's germline CDR1 is MGHDK and CDR2 SYGVNS. V gave up 8 bases and J gave up 0 bases, with 4 bases separating them. This CDR3 has 11 amino acids. This chain's CDR3 is CASLMNTEAFF. CDR3 coding DNA: TGTGCCAGCCTTATGAACACTGAAGCTTTCTTT.

The chain joins TRBV30 to TRBJ1-6; 7 bases are shared with TRBD1. CDR1 is GTSNPN and CDR2 is SVGIG in the germline V gene (reference sequence). Trimming cost V 4 bases and J 3 bases; bases outside gene matches: 6. This CDR3 contains 15 residues. Here the CDR3 reads CAWNTGQLYNSPLHF. CDR3 sequence (DNA): TGTGCCTGGAACACGGGACAGCTCTATAATTCACCCCTCCACTTT.

The J gene is TRBJ2-2, the V gene TRBV7-2; D might be TRBD2 (6 bases). Trimming left V 8 bases short and J 5 bases short, with 15 bases between. Germline CDR1 SGHTA, CDR2 FQGNSA. CDR3 size: 14 residues. The CDR3 protein is CASGRDSRTGELFF. For the CDR3, the DNA is TGTGCCAGCGGCCGGGACTCTAGAACCGGGGAGCTGTTTTTT.

This clone has a handful of counts. The gene calls are TRBV7-6 and TRBJ1-2, with 9 bases identical to TRBD1. V shed 3 bases and J 8 bases; nucleotides not matched to a gene: 4. Germline V gene sequence: CDR1 SGHVS, CDR2 FNYEAQ. The CDR3 totals 13 residues. CDR3 protein: CASSFTGGGGYTF. The CDR3 region has the DNA TGTGCCAGCAGCTTTACAGGGGGCGGGGGCTACACCTTC.

The V gene is TRBV18, the J gene TRBJ2-5; tentatively, D is TRBD2 (6 bases). The CDR3 spans 14 residues. Trimming shortened V by 5 bases and J by 5 bases, and 15 bases separated the two germline ends. CDR1 is KGHSH and CDR2 is LQKENI in the germline V gene. Here the CDR3 reads CASSTNLASETQYF. The CDR3 DNA follows: TGTGCCAGCTCAACGAATCTAGCGAGCGAGACCCAGTACTTC.

The rearrangement uses TRBV7-2 and TRBJ2-1; D is unresolved. The ends were cut back, 3 bases at V and 2 bases at J, with 5 bases in the middle. The CDR3 contains 13 residues. Germline V lookup: CDR1 SGHTA, CDR2 FQGNSA. CDR3 DNA: TGTGCCAGCAGCTTTGAGACCTACAATGAGCAGTTCTTC. As protein: CASSFETYNEQFF. The entire variable domain, with the rest obtained from reference TRBV7-2 and TRBJ2-1, is as follows: GAGVSQSPSNKVTEKGKDVELRCDPISGHTALYWYRQSLGQGLEFLIYFQGNSAPDKSGLPSDRFSAERTGGSVSTLTIQRTQQEDSAVYLCASSFETYNEQFFGPGTRLTVL.

The rearrangement joins TRBV5-5 to TRBJ1-1; D unclear. V lost 4 bases to trimming and J lost 3 bases, with 10 bases between them. Germline lookup yields CDR1 SGHKS and CDR2 YYEKEE (reference sequence). The CDR3 is 13 amino acids. The DNA of the CDR3 is TGTGCCAGCAGCCGAGGTCCCGACACTGAAGCTTTCTTT. This codes for CASSRGPDTEAFF. Full variable domain (missing parts from reference TRBV5-5 and TRBJ1-1): DAGVTQSPTHLIKTRGQQVTLRCSPISGHKSVSWYQQVLGQGPQFIFQYYEKEERGRGNFPDRFSARQFPNYSSELNVNALLLGDSALYLCASSRGPDTEAFFGQGTRLTVV.

The V gene is TRBV25-1, the J gene TRBJ1-5, with 8 nucleotides matching TRBD1. Germline V gene data show CDR1 as MGHDK and CDR2 as SYGVNS. V dropped 4 bases and J dropped 7; count of bases not matched to a gene: 6. The CDR3 covers 14 residues. CDR3 protein: CASSGGQGNQPQHF. CDR3 DNA: TGTGCCAGCAGTGGAGGACAGGGTAACCAGCCCCAGCATTTT.

The chain has TRBV15 and TRBJ2-3; 10 nucleotides agree with TRBD1. The CDR3 length is 15 residues. V gave up 3 bases and J gave up 5 bases; unmatched junction bases: 5. The germline V gene has CDR1 LNHNV and CDR2 YYDKDF (reference sequence). CDR3 amino acids: CATSSAGQGGDTQYF. CDR3 nucleotide sequence: TGTGCCACCAGCAGCGCAGGACAGGGGGGAGATACGCAGTATTTT.

V gene TRBV10-3 combines with J gene TRBJ1-2; D not resolved. CDR1 is ENHRY, CDR2 SYGVKD, per germline. V lost 4 bases and J 3 bases, leaving 15 bases between the germline ends. The CDR3 runs to 15 residues. As DNA, the CDR3 is TGTGCCATCAGTGGGACGCGGGGAGGTGACTATGGCTACACCTTC. Amino acid sequence: CAISGTRGGDYGYTF.

This chain uses TRBV7-8 with TRBJ2-7, with 7 bases matching TRBD2. CDR3 length: 15 amino acids. Trimming removed 6 bases from V and 4 bases from J; junction bases left unmatched: 12. The germline gives CDR1 SGHVS, CDR2 FQNEAQ. CDR3 coding DNA: TGTGCCAGCAGTCGGACTAGGACCCTTAGTTACGAGCAGTACTTC. This encodes CASSRTRTLSYEQYF. Based on the CDR3 plus reference TRBV7-8 and TRBJ2-7, the full variable domain is GAGVSQSPRYKVAKRGQDVALRCDPISGHVSLFWYQQALGQGPEFLTYFQNEAQLDKSGLPSDRFFAERPEGSVSTLKIQRTQQEDSAVYLCASSRTRTLSYEQYFGPGTRLTVT.

This clone was seen once. The V call is TRBV7-3, the J call TRBJ1-1, with D possibly being TRBD1 (5 bases). Trimming shortened V by 2 bases and J by 1 base, and 5 bases separated the two germline ends. Germline values: CDR1 SGHTA, CDR2 FQGTGA. This CDR3 has 13 amino acids. CDR3: CASSLDRNTEAFF. The CDR3 DNA reads as TGTGCCAGCAGCTTAGACAGGAACACTGAAGCTTTCTTT.

The chain recombines TRBV28 with TRBJ2-7; 12 nucleotides agree with TRBD2. Looked up from germline, CDR1 is MDHEN and CDR2 is SYDVKM. V shed 6 bases, J shed 2 bases, and the junction held 8 bases outside the gene matches. The CDR3 runs 16 residues. The CDR3 sequence: CASSRLRTSGTYEQYV. The CDR3 DNA is TGTGCCAGCAGCCGACTCCGGACTAGCGGGACCTACGAGCAGTACGTC.

This chain links TRBV15 with TRBJ2-3, with TRBD2 matching over 14 bases. Looked up from germline, CDR1 is LNHNV and CDR2 is YYDKDF (reference sequence). The ends lost 9 bases at V and 4 bases at J; junction bases unmatched: 6. The CDR3 runs 15 residues. CDR3 residues: CATGTSGSGADTQYF. CDR3 sequence (DNA): TGTGCCACAGGGACTAGCGGGAGTGGGGCAGATACGCAGTATTTT.

The chain employs TRBV9 and TRBJ2-5, with D possibly being TRBD2 (6 bases). The J call is doubtful: the DNA matches TRBJ2-7 better. Germline V CDR1 and CDR2: SGDLS, YYNGEE. The length of the CDR3 is 15 residues. The CDR3, as DNA: TGTGCCAGCAGCCCCTCCGGGGAGGCTACCTACGAGCAGTACTTC. Residues: CASSPSGEATYEQYF.

This clone came up a few times. The chain recombines TRBV7-9 with TRBJ2-2; D perhaps matches TRBD2 (5 bases). V was shortened by 4 bases and J by 5 bases, with 14 bases between the two germline ends. The CDR3 length is 15 residues. Germline V gives CDR1 SEHNR, CDR2 FQNEAQ (reference sequence). The DNA of the CDR3 is TGTGCCAGCAGCTCCTACACGGGGAAAACCGGGGAGCTGTTTTTT. Translating gives CASSSYTGKTGELFF.

This clone was detected once. The V and J genes are TRBV19 and TRBJ1-5; D is possibly TRBD1 (6 bases). Germline V gene sequence: CDR1 LNHDA, CDR2 SQIVND (reference sequence). V was trimmed by 0 bases and J by 0 bases, leaving 9 bases between them. This CDR3 is built from 16 residues. CDR3: CASSIERGRSNQPQHF. In DNA, the CDR3 is TGTGCCAGTAGTATAGAGCGGGGGCGTAGCAATCAGCCCCAGCATTTT.